A single T cell receptor (beta chain) is shown here with its context. The data derive from a study of blood T cell repertoires in COVID-19. Overall study context: The cDNA or gDNA used as material had been derived from T cells, B-cell-depleted T cells, or PBMCs.

This CDR3 contains 13 residues. Germline V CDR1 and CDR2: KGHSH, LQKENI. With 1 base removed from V and 4 bases from J, the gap between germline ends came to 7 bases. Sequencing was performed with immunoSEQ multiplex PCR; in TCRdb, only in-frame clones are kept and a portion is missing. Altogether 120,000 to 150,000 clones are present, about 80% being singletons, with the ten largest covering less than 9.5%. The receptor was derived from a human donor in a cohort sampled during active COVID-19. This chain links TRBV18 with TRBJ2-5, with D possibly TRBD2 on 6 matching bases. Input material: peripheral blood. CDR3 sequence: CASSPQGGETQYF. CDR3 in DNA: TGTGCCAGCTCACCACAGGGAGGAGAGACCCAGTACTTC.